This record covers a single TCR beta chain. Its antigen is unidentified. This record comes from a study of Graves' ophthalmopathy and Graves' hyperthyroidism. For repertoire sequencing, the TCR beta CDR3 regions were amplified from RNA transcripts. Second-round multiplex PCR came after first-round RT-PCR with HTBI primers. TCRdb reprocessed the multiplex PCR reads with MiXCR, giving one entry per CDR3 protein. Of about 740,000 distinct CDR3 sequences listed, roughly 40% are singletons. Diagnosis relied on clinical symptoms, serum thyroxine, TRAb, thyroid ultrasound and orbital computed tomography. Trimming stripped 7 bases from V and 0 bases from J, with 19 bases between. This CDR3 is built from 16 residues. Per the germline V gene, CDR1 is SNHLY and CDR2 is FYNNEI. Findings of the study overall: Ophthalmopathy progression was predicted by the model at about 69% sensitivity and 72% to 80% specificity. Using 13 signatures, a model distinguished ophthalmopathy from stable hyperthyroidism, reaching about 85% sensitivity and 81.08% specificity.

The sequencing sample was made of peripheral blood. The sequence was obtained from an adult man with Graves' ophthalmopathy. V gene TRBV2 combines with J gene TRBJ2-7, with D possibly matching TRBD2 (7 bases). The CDR3 protein is CASNKRGGASSYEQYF. The CDR3 DNA is TGTGCCAGCAATAAACGAGGGGGGGCAAGCTCCTACGAGCAGTACTTC.